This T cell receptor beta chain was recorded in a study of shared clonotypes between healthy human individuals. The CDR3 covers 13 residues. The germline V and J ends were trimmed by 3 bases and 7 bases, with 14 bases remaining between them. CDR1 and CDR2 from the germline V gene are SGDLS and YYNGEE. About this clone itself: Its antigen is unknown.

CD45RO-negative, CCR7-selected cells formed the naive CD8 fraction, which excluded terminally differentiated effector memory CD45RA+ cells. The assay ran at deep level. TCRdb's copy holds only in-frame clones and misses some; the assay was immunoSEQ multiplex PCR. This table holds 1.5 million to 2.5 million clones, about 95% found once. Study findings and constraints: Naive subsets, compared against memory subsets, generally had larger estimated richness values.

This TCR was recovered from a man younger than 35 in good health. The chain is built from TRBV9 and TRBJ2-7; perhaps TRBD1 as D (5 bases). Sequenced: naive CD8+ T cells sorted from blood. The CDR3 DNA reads TGTGCCAGCAGCGCCTCAGGGTCTGGAGAGCAGTACTTC. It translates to CASSASGSGEQYF. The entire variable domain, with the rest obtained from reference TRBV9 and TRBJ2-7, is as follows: DSGVTQTPKHLITATGQRVTLRCSPRSGDLSVYWYQQSLDQGLQFLIQYYNGEERAKGNILERFSAQQFPDLHSELNLSSLELGDSALYFCASSASGSGEQYFGPGTRLTVT.